A selection of T cell receptor beta chains follows, all from one sample in a study of cytomegalovirus exposure and HLA in healthy donors. Libraries were prepared by immunoSEQ multiplex PCR; TCRdb keeps only in-frame clonotypes and omits some of them. The table includes approximately 55,000 clones, over 75% detected once. The sequenced material came from PBMCs. These receptors were taken from a boy aged 5 to 17 in good health and CMV-seropositive. The CDR3 runs from the conserved cysteine through the conserved F or W. A D gene is named only where the DNA matches it firmly. Some rows have no size entry. The others give once, few or many, or a class for an expanded clone.

D,size,V,J,CDR3,DNA
TRBD1,.,TRBV6-1,TRBJ2-7,CASSWTGFNEQYF,TGTGCCAGCAGTTGGACAGGGTTCAACGAGCAGTACTTC
TRBD1,.,TRBV7-8,TRBJ1-2,CASSPSAGGGEGYTF,TGTGCCAGCAGCCCTAGTGCAGGGGGCGGGGAGGGCTACACCTTC
.,once,TRBV29-1,TRBJ1-5,CSVGGRGDQPQHF,TGCAGCGTTGGCGGGAGGGGAGATCAGCCCCAGCATTTT
TRBD2,.,TRBV13,TRBJ2-5,CASSSGQLLAGGQETQYF,TGTGCCAGCAGCTCGGGACAACTTCTAGCGGGGGGGCAAGAGACCCAGTACTTC
TRBD1,.,TRBV6-1,TRBJ1-1,CASSKGQDGNTEAFF,TGTGCCAGCAGTAAAGGACAGGATGGGAACACTGAAGCTTTCTTT
.,.,TRBV6-5,TRBJ2-7,CASKQGGGEQYF,TGTGCCAGCAAACAGGGCGGTGGCGAGCAGTACTTC
TRBD2,.,TRBV7-8,TRBJ2-1,CASSPGLAGSDEQFF,TGTGCCAGCAGCCCGGGACTAGCGGGCTCTGATGAGCAGTTCTTC
TRBD2,.,TRBV13,TRBJ2-2,CASSLRGGNTGELFF,TGTGCCAGTAGCTTGCGGGGGGGCAACACCGGGGAGCTGTTTTTT
.,.,TRBV11-2,TRBJ2-7,CASSLALPGLGEQYF,TGTGCCAGCAGCTTAGCTCTGCCGGGTTTGGGCGAGCAGTACTTC
.,.,TRBV5-4,TRBJ2-4,CASSDGEVGKNIQYF,TGTGCCAGCAGCGACGGTGAGGTCGGCAAAAACATTCAGTACTTC
TRBD1,.,TRBV7-2,TRBJ1-3,CASSLQGGGNTIYF,TGTGCCAGCAGCTTACAGGGGGGTGGAAACACCATATATTTT
TRBD2,.,TRBV14,TRBJ2-2,CASSPGTRDTGELFF,TGTGCCAGCAGTCCCGGGACTAGGGACACCGGGGAGCTGTTTTTT
.,.,TRBV6-4,TRBJ2-7,CASTHEQYF,TGTGCCAGCACTCACGAGCAGTACTTC
TRBD1,few,TRBV5-1,TRBJ1-6,CASSFQGAGSPLHF,TGCGCCAGCAGCTTTCAGGGGGCAGGTTCACCCCTCCACTTT
.,once,TRBV5-1,TRBJ1-1,CASSQANTEAFF,TGCGCCAGCAGTCAGGCGAACACTGAAGCTTTCTTT
TRBD1,.,TRBV6-6,TRBJ2-1,CASSYGTGVPNEQFF,TGTGCCAGCAGTTATGGGACAGGGGTGCCCAATGAGCAGTTCTTC
.,few,TRBV2,TRBJ1-6,CASSSQGNSPLHF,TGTGCCAGCAGTAGCCAGGGAAATTCACCCCTCCACTTT
.,.,TRBV6-1,TRBJ2-7,CASGIGQGRRGEQYF,TGTGCCAGCGGGATCGGTCAGGGGCGCCGGGGCGAGCAGTACTTC